Listed below are T cell receptor beta chains from one sample, sequenced in a study of control samples from healthy donors and cancer patients. Clones were read by immunoSEQ multiplex PCR, and TCRdb kept only the in-frame ones, dropping some. The top ten hold 2% to 2.5% of the sample, which has fewer than 95,000 clones, more than 75% seen once. The source material was blood. The receptor source for this set is a woman aged 40 to 55 in good health. Each CDR3 is given with its conserved first and last residue. Fields, in order: J gene, V gene, D gene, clone size, CDR3 protein, CDR3 DNA. D genes are given only for firm matches. Size values are once, few and many counts, or a class for expanded clones, and some rows have none.

>TRBJ2-2|TRBV27|.|once
CASSLSEGRSTGELFF
TGTGCCAGCAGTTTATCCGAGGGGCGGTCCACCGGGGAGCTGTTTTTT
>TRBJ2-5|TRBV7-2|.|.
CASSLNIAETQYF
TGTGCCAGCAGCTTGAACATAGCGGAGACCCAGTACTTC
>TRBJ2-1|TRBV2|.|.
CASMGDNEQFF
TGTGCCAGCATGGGGGACAATGAGCAGTTCTTC
>TRBJ2-3|TRBV5-1|.|.
CASSFKGSNTDTQYF
TGCGCCAGCAGCTTTAAGGGCTCTAACACAGATACGCAGTATTTT
>TRBJ2-3|TRBV12-5|.|.
CASGLVPPDTQYF
TGTGCTAGTGGTTTGGTACCGCCAGATACGCAGTATTTT
>TRBJ2-1|TRBV9|.|.
CASSTGLNYNEQFF
TGTGCCAGTAGCACGGGGCTTAACTACAATGAGCAGTTCTTC
>TRBJ1-1|TRBV19|.|.
CASSIGGDTEAFF
TGTGCCAGTAGTATTGGGGGGGACACTGAAGCTTTCTTT
>TRBJ2-5|TRBV4-1|TRBD1|once
CASSREGTGKETQYF
TGCGCCAGCAGCCGCGAGGGGACAGGGAAAGAGACCCAGTACTTC
>TRBJ1-5|TRBV6-5|TRBD1|.
CASGGQGVLNQPQHF
TGTGCCAGCGGGGGACAGGGGGTCCTCAATCAGCCCCAGCATTTT
>TRBJ2-3|TRBV12-3/TRBV12-4|.|.
CASKSPFTDTQYF
TGTGCCAGCAAGAGTCCTTTCACAGATACGCAGTATTTT
>TRBJ2-7|TRBV6-5|TRBD2|.
CASSPAGGSYEQYF
TGTGCCAGCAGTCCAGCGGGGGGATCCTACGAGCAGTACTTC
>TRBJ2-3|TRBV7-9|TRBD1|.
CASSLRDRASDTQYF
TGTGCCAGCAGCTTAAGGGACAGGGCTTCAGATACGCAGTATTTT
>TRBJ1-2|TRBV6-5|.|few
CASSYSIQGGEGYTF
TGTGCCAGCAGTTACTCGATACAGGGAGGCGAAGGCTACACCTTC
>TRBJ1-1|TRBV6-2/TRBV6-3|TRBD1|few
CASSPIRTGANTEAFF
TGTGCCAGCAGCCCCATTCGGACAGGGGCGAACACTGAAGCTTTCTTT
>TRBJ1-6|TRBV27|.|.
CASSLGGLLYNSPLHF
TGTGCCAGCAGTTTAGGGGGGCTCCTCTATAATTCACCCCTCCACTTT
>TRBJ2-7|TRBV7-2|TRBD1|.
CASSLVGTGAYEQYF
TGTGCCAGCAGCTTAGTCGGGACAGGAGCCTACGAGCAGTACTTC
>TRBJ1-4|TRBV5-6|TRBD1|many
CASSFWDSGGEKLFF
TGTGCCAGCAGCTTTTGGGACAGCGGGGGTGAAAAACTGTTTTTT
>TRBJ2-6|TRBV19|.|.
CASSNMGGFSGANVLTF
TGTGCCAGTAGCAATATGGGGGGTTTCTCTGGGGCCAACGTCCTGACTTTC
>TRBJ2-2|TRBV7-2|.|.
CASSHHQLPGELFF
TGTGCCAGCAGCCACCATCAACTGCCCGGGGAGCTGTTTTTT
>TRBJ2-1|TRBV9|TRBD1|.
CASSVRDRGIGEQFF
TGTGCCAGCAGCGTCCGGGACAGGGGTATTGGTGAGCAGTTCTTC
>TRBJ1-2|TRBV19|.|.
CASSIPGPYGYTF
TGTGCCAGTAGTATCCCAGGGCCATATGGCTACACCTTC
>TRBJ1-2|TRBV7-2|.|.
CASSLAAAGREGYTF
TGTGCCAGCAGCTTAGCGGCGGCAGGGCGGGAGGGCTACACCTTC
>TRBJ1-1|TRBV19|.|.
CASSQNLEAFF
TGTGCCAGTAGTCAGAACTTAGAAGCTTTCTTT
>TRBJ1-2|TRBV11-2|.|.
CASSLWGKVYGYTF
TGTGCCAGCAGCTTGTGGGGGAAGGTGTATGGCTACACCTTC
>TRBJ2-1|TRBV24-1|TRBD2|.
CASARGTQDEQFF
TGTGCCTCGGCGCGGGGGACGCAGGATGAGCAGTTCTTC
>TRBJ1-1|TRBV9|.|.
CASSVSGGVFMNTEAFF
TGTGCCAGCAGCGTATCGGGCGGCGTATTTATGAACACTGAAGCTTTCTTT
>TRBJ1-6|TRBV5-4|.|.
CASSSGDSPLHF
TGTGCCAGCAGCTCTGGAGATTCACCCCTCCACTTT
>TRBJ2-1|TRBV19|TRBD2|.
CASSRSGTSGANEQFF
TGTGCCAGTAGTAGATCCGGGACTAGCGGGGCCAATGAGCAGTTCTTC
>TRBJ2-5|TRBV24-1|.|.
CATSDPLGAQYF
TGTGCCACCAGTGATCCCCTCGGGGCCCAGTACTTC
>TRBJ2-1|TRBV5-1|.|.
CASSLGTVYNEQFF
TGCGCCAGCAGCTTGGGGACTGTCTACAATGAGCAGTTCTTC
>TRBJ2-7|TRBV12-5|TRBD1|.
CASGLVRDRGLFYEQYF
TGTGCTAGTGGTTTGGTACGAGACAGGGGGTTGTTCTACGAGCAGTACTTC
>TRBJ1-3|TRBV18|.|few
CASSPSPGGTSGNTIYF
TGTGCCAGCTCACCAAGTCCCGGCGGGACCTCTGGAAACACCATATATTTT
>TRBJ2-2|TRBV12-3/TRBV12-4|.|.
CASSLGGPGELFF
TGTGCCAGCAGTTTAGGGGGGCCCGGGGAGCTGTTTTTT
>TRBJ1-2|TRBV5-6|.|.
CASSFVGVDYGYTF
TGTGCCAGCAGCTTCGTTGGGGTAGACTATGGCTACACCTTC
>TRBJ2-1|TRBV6-4|TRBD2|.
CASRAETSGGGNEQFF
TGTGCCAGCAGGGCCGAGACTAGCGGGGGAGGTAATGAGCAGTTCTTC
>TRBJ1-1|TRBV2|.|.
CASSADKNTEAFF
TGTGCCAGCAGTGCCGACAAGAACACTGAAGCTTTCTTT
>TRBJ1-3|TRBV13|.|.
CASSLGRQLHSGNTIYF
TGTGCCAGCAGCTTAGGTAGGCAGCTCCACTCTGGAAACACCATATATTTT
>TRBJ1-3|TRBV10-3|.|once
CAISGQEPSGNTIYF
TGTGCCATCAGTGGACAGGAGCCCTCTGGAAACACCATATATTTT
>TRBJ1-2|TRBV25-1|.|.
CASSEPELLASHGYTF
TGTGCCAGCAGTGAGCCCGAATTACTAGCGAGTCATGGCTACACCTTC
>TRBJ2-7|TRBV25-1|.|.
CASSGTIYEQYF
TGTGCCAGCAGTGGAACCATTTACGAGCAGTACTTC
>TRBJ2-2|TRBV3-1/TRBV3-2|.|.
CASSQDMQGWEATGELFF
TGTGCCAGCAGCCAAGATATGCAAGGCTGGGAGGCCACCGGGGAGCTGTTTTTT
>TRBJ2-7|TRBV7-8|TRBD2|.
CASSLEIWRGGSYEQYF
TGTGCCAGCAGCTTAGAGATTTGGCGGGGGGGAAGCTACGAGCAGTACTTC
>TRBJ2-5|TRBV19|.|.
CASSRAFQETQYF
TGTGCCAGTAGTAGGGCATTCCAAGAGACCCAGTACTTC
>TRBJ2-3|TRBV3-1/TRBV3-2|TRBD2|.
CASSRGTSGGTSDTQYF
TGTGCCAGCAGCCGTGGGACTAGCGGGGGTACCTCGGATACGCAGTATTTT
>TRBJ2-3|TRBV12-5|.|.
CASGPDLTDTQYF
TGTGCTAGTGGCCCGGATCTCACAGATACGCAGTATTTT
>TRBJ2-1|TRBV10-2|TRBD2|.
CASSVDSGRKQFF
TGCGCCAGCAGTGTGGATAGCGGGAGGAAGCAGTTCTTC
>TRBJ1-2|TRBV19|.|.
CASSILLQGVYGYTF
TGTGCCAGTAGTATCCTCCTACAGGGCGTGTATGGCTACACCTTC
>TRBJ2-2|TRBV27|.|.
CASSSAGTTGELFF
TGTGCCAGCAGTTCGGCAGGGACCACCGGGGAGCTGTTTTTT